A selection of T cell receptor beta chains follows, all from one sample in a study of blood T cell repertoires in COVID-19. Only in-frame clones appear in the TCRdb table, and some are missing; sequencing was by immunoSEQ multiplex PCR. In the table there are some 250,000 clones, roughly 81% of which are singletons. The specimen was peripheral blood. These receptors were taken from a woman aged 80 or older with COVID-19, enrolled during active disease. Both conserved end residues are part of each CDR3. The order of the fields is V gene, clone size, D gene, J gene, CDR3 DNA, CDR3 protein. A D gene is named only where the DNA matches it firmly. Clone size is shown for a subset of rows, as once, few, many or a class of expanded clone.

TRBV5-1	-	TRBD2	TRBJ2-1	TGCGCCAGCAGCTTCCAGACTAGCGGGAAGCAGTTCTTC	CASSFQTSGKQFF
TRBV11-2	once	-	TRBJ1-5	TGTGCCAGCAGCTTAGGTACAGGTAGCAATCAGCCCCAGCATTTT	CASSLGTGSNQPQHF
TRBV5-1	-	-	TRBJ1-2	TGCGCCAGCAGCATAGGGGGAGACTATGGCTACACCTTC	CASSIGGDYGYTF
TRBV27	-	-	TRBJ2-7	TGTGCCAGCAGTTGGACAGAGAGCTACGAGCAGTACTTC	CASSWTESYEQYF
TRBV19	few	-	TRBJ1-4	TGTGCCAGTCGGTGGGACATATCGAATGAAAAACTGTTTTTT	CASRWDISNEKLFF
TRBV4-1	once	-	TRBJ1-5	TGCGCCAGCAGCCAAGATTGGGGGCGACTTGGCAATCAGCCCCAGCATTTT	CASSQDWGRLGNQPQHF
TRBV7-6	-	TRBD2	TRBJ2-3	TGTGCCTCGGGAGGAGCAGATACGCAGTATTTT	CASGGADTQYF
TRBV10-3	-	TRBD2	TRBJ2-1	TGTGCCATCAGTGAGCCTGGACTAGTCAATGAGCAGTTCTTC	CAISEPGLVNEQFF
TRBV7-2	-	TRBD1	TRBJ1-1	TGTGCCAGCAGCACAGGACAGGTTCTGAACACTGAAGCTTTCTTT	CASSTGQVLNTEAFF
TRBV5-1	-	TRBD2	TRBJ2-2	TGCGCCAGCAGCCAGGGCCGAGCGGGGGCCGGGGAGCTGTTTTTT	CASSQGRAGAGELFF
TRBV19	-	-	TRBJ1-6	TGTGCCAGTAGTAGCCGGTCGCAGGGATATTCACCCCTCCACTTT	CASSSRSQGYSPLHF
TRBV5-6	-	TRBD1	TRBJ1-2	TGTGCCAGCAGCTTGGGAACGTGGGGACAGACGAGCTACACCTTC	CASSLGTWGQTSYTF
TRBV19	-	-	TRBJ1-1	TGTGCCAGTAATCTCAGGAGAAAAGCGGCCACTGAAGCTTTCTTT	CASNLRRKAATEAFF
TRBV7-3	-	TRBD2	TRBJ2-3	TGTGCCAGCAGCTCAGAGCGGGAGCGGGCGACAGATACGCAGTATTTT	CASSSERERATDTQYF
TRBV9	-	-	TRBJ1-2	TGTGCCAGCAGCGTAGAGAGAGGGGGCTATGGCTACACCTTC	CASSVERGGYGYTF
TRBV4-2	-	-	TRBJ1-4	TGTGCCAGCAGCCAAGGGGACTATGAAAAACTGTTTTTT	CASSQGDYEKLFF
TRBV3-1/TRBV3-2	-	-	TRBJ2-6	TGTGCCAGCAGTCACTACAGGAACAGGGCCATCTCTGGGGCCAACGTCCTGACTTTC	CASSHYRNRAISGANVLTF
TRBV19	-	-	TRBJ1-6	TGTGCCAGTAGTATTTGGCAGGGAACAGGCTATGGATCACCCCTCCACTTT	CASSIWQGTGYGSPLHF
TRBV5-1	-	-	TRBJ1-1	TGCGCCAGCAGCTTGGGGTACACGCAGGGCTACACTGAAGCTTTCTTT	CASSLGYTQGYTEAFF
TRBV18	-	TRBD2	TRBJ2-1	TGTGCCAGCTCACCACCCGGACTAGCGGGGGGTTCCTACAATGAGCAGTTCTTC	CASSPPGLAGGSYNEQFF
TRBV30	-	-	TRBJ1-4	TGTGCCTGGAAGGTGGGGGCAGGGTCGATCCTGTTTTTT	CAWKVGAGSILFF
TRBV3-1/TRBV3-2	-	TRBD1	TRBJ1-1	TGTGCCAGCAGTCGACAGGGACTTACTGAAGCTTTCTTT	CASSRQGLTEAFF
TRBV11-3	-	TRBD2	TRBJ2-1	TGTGCCAGCAGCTCGGGACTAGCGGGACTCAATGAGCAGTTCTTC	CASSSGLAGLNEQFF
TRBV2	few	-	TRBJ1-4	TGTGCCAGCAGAGGACAGTTTAATGAAAAACTGTTTTTT	CASRGQFNEKLFF